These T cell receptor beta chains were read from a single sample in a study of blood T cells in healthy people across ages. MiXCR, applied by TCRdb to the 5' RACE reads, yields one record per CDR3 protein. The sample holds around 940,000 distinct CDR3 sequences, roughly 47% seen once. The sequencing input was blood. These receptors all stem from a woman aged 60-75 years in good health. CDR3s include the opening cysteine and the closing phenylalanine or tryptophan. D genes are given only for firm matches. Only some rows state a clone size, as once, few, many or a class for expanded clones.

CDR3 protein: CATGREFNEKLFF
CDR3 DNA: TGTGCCACCGGGCGGGAGTTCAATGAAAAACTGTTTTTT
D gene: -
V gene: TRBV28
J gene: TRBJ1-4
clone size: -

CDR3 protein: CASSVRVGETQYF
CDR3 DNA: TGTGCCAGCAGTGTACGGGTAGGGGAGACCCAGTACTTC
D gene: -
V gene: TRBV12-3/TRBV12-4
J gene: TRBJ2-5
clone size: -

CDR3 protein: CASSEAGAIPPDTQYF
CDR3 DNA: TGCGCCAGCAGTGAGGCAGGAGCCATCCCCCCAGATACGCAGTATTTT
D gene: -
V gene: TRBV10-1
J gene: TRBJ2-3
clone size: -

CDR3 protein: CATSVRGASSYNEQFF
CDR3 DNA: TGTGCCACCAGCGTTCGAGGAGCGAGCTCCTACAATGAGCAGTTCTTC
D gene: -
V gene: TRBV24-1
J gene: TRBJ2-1
clone size: -

CDR3 protein: CASSTSGGIDTQYF
CDR3 DNA: TGTGCCAGCAGCACCAGCGGGGGGATAGATACGCAGTATTTT
D gene: TRBD2
V gene: TRBV12-3/TRBV12-4
J gene: TRBJ2-3
clone size: -

CDR3 protein: CASSQDTSAAYEQYF
CDR3 DNA: TGTGCCAGCAGCCAAGATACTAGCGCTGCCTACGAGCAGTACTTC
D gene: TRBD2
V gene: TRBV3-1
J gene: TRBJ2-7
clone size: few

CDR3 protein: CSAYVDSNFNEQYF
CDR3 DNA: TGCAGCGCCTATGTGGACAGTAACTTCAACGAGCAGTACTTC
D gene: -
V gene: TRBV29-1
J gene: TRBJ2-7
clone size: -

CDR3 protein: CASTRLGGERGTYEQYF
CDR3 DNA: TGTGCCAGCACACGACTCGGAGGCGAGAGGGGAACCTACGAGCAGTACTTC
D gene: -
V gene: TRBV7-9
J gene: TRBJ2-7
clone size: -

CDR3 protein: CASSRGTPVGQETQYF
CDR3 DNA: TGTGCCAGCAGCCGGGGGACACCGGTCGGGCAAGAGACCCAGTACTTC
D gene: -
V gene: TRBV7-9
J gene: TRBJ2-5
clone size: -

CDR3 protein: CSAALDSQPQHF
CDR3 DNA: TGCAGCGCCGCCCTAGATAGTCAGCCCCAGCATTTT
D gene: -
V gene: TRBV29-1
J gene: TRBJ1-5
clone size: -

CDR3 protein: CASSLARGRGIPIQYF
CDR3 DNA: TGTGCCAGCAGTTTAGCGCGGGGCAGAGGAATACCCATTCAGTACTTC
D gene: -
V gene: TRBV12-3/TRBV12-4
J gene: TRBJ2-4
clone size: -

CDR3 protein: CASSLEHRNQPQHF
CDR3 DNA: TGTGCCAGCAGTTTAGAACACCGCAATCAGCCCCAGCATTTT
D gene: -
V gene: TRBV28
J gene: TRBJ1-5
clone size: -

CDR3 protein: CASSLGTSGRMADEQFF
CDR3 DNA: TGCGCCAGCAGCTTGGGGACTAGCGGGAGAATGGCCGATGAGCAGTTCTTC
D gene: TRBD2
V gene: TRBV5-1
J gene: TRBJ2-1
clone size: -

CDR3 protein: CASTRGGSYNEQFF
CDR3 DNA: TGTGCCAGCACACGTGGGGGCTCCTACAATGAGCAGTTCTTC
D gene: -
V gene: TRBV28
J gene: TRBJ2-1
clone size: -

CDR3 protein: CASSSPGDSIYGYTF
CDR3 DNA: TGTGCCAGCAGCTCCCCAGGGGACAGTATCTATGGCTACACCTTC
D gene: TRBD1
V gene: TRBV28
J gene: TRBJ1-2
clone size: -

CDR3 protein: CASSLIPGQGASEQYF
CDR3 DNA: TGTGCCAGCAGCTTAATTCCTGGACAGGGGGCTAGCGAGCAGTACTTC
D gene: TRBD1
V gene: TRBV7-6
J gene: TRBJ2-7
clone size: -

CDR3 protein: CSAPPGGTADTQYF
CDR3 DNA: TGCAGTGCCCCTCCAGGTGGCACCGCAGATACGCAGTATTTT
D gene: -
V gene: TRBV20-1
J gene: TRBJ2-3
clone size: -

CDR3 protein: CASSFLAGVYNEQFF
CDR3 DNA: TGTGCCAGCAGCTTTCTAGCGGGAGTCTACAATGAGCAGTTCTTC
D gene: TRBD2
V gene: TRBV13
J gene: TRBJ2-1
clone size: -

CDR3 protein: CSARVGEGFQPQHF
CDR3 DNA: TGCAGTGCTAGAGTAGGAGAAGGGTTTCAGCCCCAGCATTTT
D gene: -
V gene: TRBV20-1
J gene: TRBJ1-5
clone size: -

CDR3 protein: CASTLVRQPQHF
CDR3 DNA: TGTGCCAGCACCCTCGTAAGGCAGCCCCAGCATTTT
D gene: -
V gene: TRBV27
J gene: TRBJ1-5
clone size: -

CDR3 protein: CASSLERSGDTQYF
CDR3 DNA: TGTGCCAGCAGCTTAGAACGTTCTGGAGATACGCAGTATTTT
D gene: -
V gene: TRBV7-9
J gene: TRBJ2-3
clone size: few

CDR3 protein: CASSQVAGTGRSPLHF
CDR3 DNA: TGCGCCAGCAGCCAAGTTGCAGGGACAGGGCGTTCACCCCTCCACTTT
D gene: TRBD1
V gene: TRBV4-3
J gene: TRBJ1-6
clone size: few

CDR3 protein: CASSEVQGARYEQYF
CDR3 DNA: TGTGCCAGCAGTGAAGTCCAGGGGGCTCGCTACGAGCAGTACTTC
D gene: TRBD1
V gene: TRBV6-1
J gene: TRBJ2-7
clone size: once

CDR3 protein: CASTQAGPYEQYF
CDR3 DNA: TGTGCCAGCACCCAAGCGGGACCCTACGAGCAGTACTTC
D gene: TRBD2
V gene: TRBV6-2/TRBV6-3
J gene: TRBJ2-7
clone size: -

CDR3 protein: CASSQGDRGPKVEQFF
CDR3 DNA: TGCGCCAGCAGCCAAGGGGACAGGGGGCCAAAGGTTGAGCAGTTCTTC
D gene: TRBD1
V gene: TRBV4-1
J gene: TRBJ2-1
clone size: few

CDR3 protein: CSARSIFARGSTDTQYF
CDR3 DNA: TGCAGTGCTAGATCGATTTTCGCGCGGGGTAGCACAGATACGCAGTATTTT
D gene: -
V gene: TRBV20-1
J gene: TRBJ2-3
clone size: once

CDR3 protein: CASSPLASTGELFF
CDR3 DNA: TGTGCCAGCTCACCACTTGCGAGCACCGGGGAGCTGTTTTTT
D gene: -
V gene: TRBV18
J gene: TRBJ2-2
clone size: once

CDR3 protein: CASSDRKGAWEETQYF
CDR3 DNA: TGTGCCAGCAGCGATAGGAAGGGGGCATGGGAAGAGACCCAGTACTTC
D gene: TRBD1
V gene: TRBV9
J gene: TRBJ2-5
clone size: -

CDR3 protein: CASSGTGNNEQFF
CDR3 DNA: TGTGCCAGCTCCGGGACAGGGAATAATGAGCAGTTCTTC
D gene: TRBD1
V gene: TRBV2
J gene: TRBJ2-1
clone size: -

CDR3 protein: CASSLYHFQGTQYF
CDR3 DNA: TGTGCCAGCAGCTTGTATCATTTTCAGGGTACGCAGTATTTT
D gene: -
V gene: TRBV5-6
J gene: TRBJ2-3
clone size: few

CDR3 protein: CASSLVASGNYNEQYF
CDR3 DNA: TGTGCCAGCAGCTTAGTCGCTAGCGGAAATTACAATGAGCAGTACTTC
D gene: TRBD2
V gene: TRBV7-2
J gene: TRBJ2-7
clone size: -

CDR3 protein: CATSRDPDSAHEQFF
CDR3 DNA: TGTGCCACCAGCAGAGATCCGGACAGTGCACATGAGCAGTTCTTC
D gene: -
V gene: TRBV15
J gene: TRBJ2-1
clone size: -

CDR3 protein: CASRTRAQIPDTQYF
CDR3 DNA: TGTGCCAGCAGGACCCGGGCCCAGATCCCAGATACGCAGTATTTT
D gene: -
V gene: TRBV2
J gene: TRBJ2-3
clone size: -

CDR3 protein: CSVGLTGRGEQYF
CDR3 DNA: TGCAGCGTCGGGTTGACAGGGAGGGGCGAGCAGTACTTC
D gene: -
V gene: TRBV29-1
J gene: TRBJ2-7
clone size: once

CDR3 protein: CASGAGANVLTF
CDR3 DNA: TGTGCCAGCGGGGCTGGGGCCAACGTCCTGACTTTC
D gene: -
V gene: TRBV6-2/TRBV6-3
J gene: TRBJ2-6
clone size: -

CDR3 protein: CASSADRGAPYEQYF
CDR3 DNA: TGTGCCAGCAGCGCCGACAGGGGGGCCCCCTACGAGCAGTACTTC
D gene: TRBD1
V gene: TRBV5-5
J gene: TRBJ2-7
clone size: -

CDR3 protein: CASSSSDMYEQYF
CDR3 DNA: TGTGCCAGCAGCTCCTCAGACATGTACGAGCAGTACTTC
D gene: -
V gene: TRBV28
J gene: TRBJ2-7
clone size: -

CDR3 protein: CASSLTPDINEQFF
CDR3 DNA: TGTGCCAGCAGTTTGACCCCCGACATCAATGAGCAGTTCTTC
D gene: -
V gene: TRBV28
J gene: TRBJ2-1
clone size: few

CDR3 protein: CASSQGMVNTEAFF
CDR3 DNA: TGCGCCAGCAGCCAAGGTATGGTGAACACTGAAGCTTTCTTT
D gene: -
V gene: TRBV4-3
J gene: TRBJ1-1
clone size: few

CDR3 protein: CASSQVGPSRSRVYNEQFF
CDR3 DNA: TGTGCCAGCAGCCAAGTGGGGCCCTCGAGGTCCCGAGTCTACAATGAGCAGTTCTTC
D gene: -
V gene: TRBV14
J gene: TRBJ2-1
clone size: -